A single sample is the source of the 15 T cell receptor beta chains below, sequenced in a study of glioma-infiltrating T cells. Using RNA template, CDR3s of TCR alpha and beta were amplified with iRepertoire arm-PCR. TCRdb processed the multiplex PCR reads anew with MiXCR; each CDR3 protein has one entry. This table holds around 350,000 distinct CDR3 sequences, 41% found once. Sequenced: glioma tissue, nonneoplastic brain tissue, or PBMCs (not recorded which). The receptors here all came from a human donor with low-grade glioma or glioblastoma, undergoing nonglioma brain surgery, or in good health (not recorded which).

The J gene is TRBJ2-3, the V gene TRBV7-6, with 7 bases fitting TRBD1. The trim removed 5 bases at V and 5 bases at J, leaving 10 bases unmatched. There are 15 residues in the CDR3. Germline V gene data show CDR1 as SGHVS and CDR2 as FNYEAQ. The CDR3 here is CASSLGQRGQDTQYF. Written as DNA, the CDR3 is TGTGCCAGCAGCCTCGGACAGAGGGGGCAAGATACGCAGTATTTT.

As regards this clonotype: Possible read error: a much larger clone is one base away. The chain is built from TRBV27 and TRBJ2-1; D unresolved. Germline V CDR1 and CDR2: MNHEY, SMNVEV (reference sequence). Trimming stripped 6 bases from V and 2 bases from J, with 14 bases between. The CDR3 length is 15 residues. The CDR3 reads CASRREDGAYNEQFF. CDR3 coding DNA: TGTGCCAGCAGGAGAGAGGACGGCGCCTACAATGAGCAGTTCTTC.

Points on this clonotype: This may arise from a read error, as a much more abundant clone is one base away. This chain links TRBV7-9 with TRBJ1-1; D gene ambiguous. The CDR3 spans 12 residues. Per germline, CDR1 SEHNR and CDR2 FQNEAQ (reference sequence). The CDR3 reads CASSLASTEASF. The CDR3 DNA reads TGTGCCAGCAGCTTGGCAAGCACTGAAGCTTCCTTT.

This chain connects TRBV28 to TRBJ2-1; 13 bases fit TRBD2. There are 19 residues in the CDR3. After removal of 5 bases from V and 0 bases from J, the junction contained 10 bases not matched to a gene. Germline-derived CDR1 and CDR2 are MDHEN and SYDVKM. Here the CDR3 reads CASSPVGLAGLLSYNEQFF. The CDR3 coding sequence is TGTGCCAGCAGTCCAGTGGGACTAGCGGGACTACTCTCCTACAATGAGCAGTTCTTC.

This sequence joins TRBV7-2 and TRBJ1-2; maybe TRBD1 (5 bases). Trimming took 11 bases from V and 6 from J, leaving 22 bases between them. CDR1 is SGHTA, CDR2 FQGNSA, per germline. This CDR3 comprises 14 residues. The CDR3 DNA reads as TGTGCCTGCATCTCCTGGACGGGGGTCGATGGCTACACCTTC. Translation gives CACISWTGVDGYTF.

A word on this clonotype: A much larger clone differs from this one at a single base, so this may be a read error. The chain is built from TRBV20-1 and TRBJ1-1; D may be TRBD1 (6 bases). This CDR3 has 14 residues. Germline lookup yields CDR1 DFQATT and CDR2 SNEGSKA (reference sequence). The CDR3 is CGSHAGGMNTEAFF. The CDR3, as DNA: TGCGGTTCACACGCCGGGGGCATGAACACTGAAGCTTTCTTT.

This clonotype has a handful of counts. This chain uses TRBV7-3 with TRBJ1-1, with D unclear. This CDR3 contains 13 residues. Trimming shortened V by 5 bases and J by 3 bases, and 10 bases separated the two germline ends. Germline values: CDR1 SGHTA, CDR2 FQGTGA. CDR3 sequence (DNA): TGTGCCAGCAGCCCCGAACCCGACACTGAAGCTTTCTTT. Protein sequence: CASSPEPDTEAFF.

Regarding this clonotype: Being one base from a much bigger clone, this may be a read error. This chain connects TRBV6-2 or TRBV6-3 to TRBJ2-5, with TRBD1 matching over 8 bases. The germline V gene has CDR1 MNHEY and CDR2 SVGEGT. The CDR3 has 16 residues. With 7 bases clipped from V and 2 bases from J, the junction kept 12 bases outside the gene matches. The CDR3 protein is CASISNRDRFQETQYF. In nucleotides, the CDR3 is TGTGCCAGCATTTCAAACCGGGACAGGTTTCAAGAGACCCAGTACTTC.

This chain connects TRBV15 to TRBJ1-1, with D possibly being TRBD1 (5 bases). Germline lookup yields CDR1 LNHNV and CDR2 YYDKDF (reference sequence). The CDR3 is 15 residues long. V lost 5 bases, J lost 0 bases, and 13 bases lay in between. In nucleotides, the CDR3 is TGTGCCACCAGCTCACGTCGGGGCTTGAACACTGAAGCTTTCTTT. It is translated as CATSSRRGLNTEAFF.

As for this clonotype: This may arise from a read error, as a much more abundant clone is one base away. This sequence joins TRBV28 and TRBJ2-5, with TRBD2 identical over 10 bases. Germline V gene lookup returns CDR1 MDHEN and CDR2 SYDVKM. Trimming at V came to 5 bases and at J to 1 base, leaving 10 bases not matched to a gene. CDR3 length equals 17 residues. CDR3 in amino acids: CASSHGRVAGGQETQYF. The CDR3 DNA follows: TGTGCCAGCAGTCACGGGCGAGTAGCGGGAGGCCAAGAGACCCAGTACTTC.

On this clonotype itself: This may arise from a read error, as a much more abundant clone is one base away. DNA of the CDR3: TGTGCCAGCAGTCCCGATGAACTAGCGTATCCCTACGAGCAGTACTTC. It encodes CASSPDELAYPYEQYF. The V and J genes are TRBV27 and TRBJ2-7; 7 bases match TRBD2. The J segment lost 2 bases and the V segment lost 5 bases, leaving 12 bases of the junction unmatched. CDR1 is MNHEY, CDR2 SMNVEV, per germline (reference sequence). The CDR3 runs 16 residues.

On this clonotype itself: Possible read error: a much larger clone is one base away. The CDR3 DNA follows: TGCAGTGCGGTACCGGGAGCGGGCACAGATACGAAGTATTTT. Its translation: CSAVPGAGTDTKYF. This rearrangement joins TRBV20-1 to TRBJ2-3; D may be TRBD2 (6 bases). Germline V gene lookup returns CDR1 DFQATT and CDR2 SNEGSKA (reference sequence). CDR3 length equals 14 residues.

This clonotype showed up just a few times. The gene calls are TRBV29-1 and TRBJ2-5; D possibly matches TRBD1 or TRBD2 (5 bases each). The germline V gene encodes CDR1 SQVTM and CDR2 ANQGSEA. Trimming removed 7 bases at V and 2 bases at J, with 11 bases between. CDR3 length: 12 amino acids. CDR3 nucleotides: TGCAGCGCTGGGACGGCTCAAGAGACCCAGTACTTC. This sequence encodes CSAGTAQETQYF.

In the case of this clonotype: One end of the junction varies from germline; a read error may be responsible. This chain connects TRBV6-5 to TRBJ1-1, with 8 positions matching TRBD1. There are 15 residues in the CDR3. Germline V gene lookup returns CDR1 MNHEY and CDR2 SVGAGI. This CDR3 is CASSFVGQGGAETFF. Here the CDR3 DNA reads TGTGCCAGCAGTTTTGTCGGACAGGGTGGCGCTGAAACTTTCTTT.

The V gene is TRBV7-2, the J gene TRBJ2-7, with D tentatively TRBD1 (6 bases). The ends were cut back, 5 bases at V and 3 bases at J, with 20 bases in the middle. CDR1 and CDR2 (germline): SGHTA, FQGNSA. This CDR3 region has 16 residues. CDR3 loop: CASSARDNDYHYEQYF. CDR3 DNA: TGTGCCAGCAGCGCGAGGGACAACGACTACCACTACGAGCAGTACTTC.